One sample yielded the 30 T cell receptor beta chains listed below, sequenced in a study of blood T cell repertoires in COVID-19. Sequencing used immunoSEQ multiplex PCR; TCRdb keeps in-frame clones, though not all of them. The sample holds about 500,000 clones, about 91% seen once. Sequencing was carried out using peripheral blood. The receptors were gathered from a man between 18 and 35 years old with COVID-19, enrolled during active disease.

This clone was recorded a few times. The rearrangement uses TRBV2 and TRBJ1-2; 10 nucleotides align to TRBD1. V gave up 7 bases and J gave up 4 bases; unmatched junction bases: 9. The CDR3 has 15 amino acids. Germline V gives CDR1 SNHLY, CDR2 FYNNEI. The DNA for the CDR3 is TGTGCCAGCAAAACCGGGACAGGGGACGCCTATGGCTACACCTTC. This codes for CASKTGTGDAYGYTF.

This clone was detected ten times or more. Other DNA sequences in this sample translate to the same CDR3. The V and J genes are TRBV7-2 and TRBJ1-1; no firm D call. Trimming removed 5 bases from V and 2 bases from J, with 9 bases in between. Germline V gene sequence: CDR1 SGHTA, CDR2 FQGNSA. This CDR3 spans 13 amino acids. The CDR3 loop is CASSPYLNTEAFF. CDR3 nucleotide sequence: TGTGCCAGCAGCCCTTACCTAAACACTGAAGCTTTCTTT.

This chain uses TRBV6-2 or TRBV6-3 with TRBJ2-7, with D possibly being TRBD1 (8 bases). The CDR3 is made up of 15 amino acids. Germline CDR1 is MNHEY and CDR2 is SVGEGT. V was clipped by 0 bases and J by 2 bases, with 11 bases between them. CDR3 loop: CASSYSTGGAYEQYF. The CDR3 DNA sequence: TGTGCCAGCAGTTACTCCACAGGGGGGGCCTACGAGCAGTACTTC.

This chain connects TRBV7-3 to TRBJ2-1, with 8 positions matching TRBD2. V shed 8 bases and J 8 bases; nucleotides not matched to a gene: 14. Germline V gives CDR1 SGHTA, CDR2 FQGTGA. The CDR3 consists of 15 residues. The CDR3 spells CASSPERGRYDEQFF. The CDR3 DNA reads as TGTGCCAGCTCCCCCGAGCGGGGGAGGTACGATGAGCAGTTCTTC.

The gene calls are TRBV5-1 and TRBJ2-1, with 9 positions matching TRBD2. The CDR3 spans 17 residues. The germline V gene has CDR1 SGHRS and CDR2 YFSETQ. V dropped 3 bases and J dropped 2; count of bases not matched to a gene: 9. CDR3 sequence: CASSSSLLAGPYNEQFF. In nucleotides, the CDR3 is TGCGCCAGCAGCTCCTCCCTACTAGCGGGTCCCTACAATGAGCAGTTCTTC.

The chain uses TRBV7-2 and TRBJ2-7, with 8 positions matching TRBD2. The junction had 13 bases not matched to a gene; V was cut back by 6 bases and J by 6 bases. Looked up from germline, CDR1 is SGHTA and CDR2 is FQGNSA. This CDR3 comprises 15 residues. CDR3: CASSPPGTRESEQYF. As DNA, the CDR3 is TGTGCCAGCAGTCCACCCGGGACTAGGGAAAGCGAGCAGTACTTC. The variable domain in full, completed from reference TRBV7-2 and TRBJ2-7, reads GAGVSQSPSNKVTEKGKDVELRCDPISGHTALYWYRQSLGQGLEFLIYFQGNSAPDKSGLPSDRFSAERTGGSVSTLTIQRTQQEDSAVYLCASSPPGTRESEQYFGPGTRLTVT.

In DNA, the CDR3 is TGCGCCAGCAGCTTGGTAGCGGGAGTATTAGTCGGGGAGCTGTTTTTT. This codes for CASSLVAGVLVGELFF. This rearrangement joins TRBV5-1 to TRBJ2-2; TRBD2 agrees at 9 bases. CDR1 and CDR2 from the germline V gene are SGHRS and YFSETQ. CDR3 length: 16 amino acids. The trim removed 0 bases at V and 7 bases at J, leaving 7 bases unmatched.

The CDR3 protein is CAWSNGLQNTEAFF. CDR3 bases: TGTGCCTGGAGTAATGGCCTTCAGAACACTGAAGCTTTCTTT. The rearrangement uses TRBV30 and TRBJ1-1; D gene unclear. Trimming left V 2 bases short and J 1 base short, with 11 bases between. The germline CDR1 and CDR2 sequences are GTSNPN and SVGIG (reference sequence). The length of the CDR3 is 14 residues. The whole variable domain, filled in from reference TRBV30 and TRBJ1-1, reads SQTIHQWPATLVQPVGSPLSLECTVEGTSNPNLYWYRQAAGRGLQLLFYSVGIGQISSEVPQNLSASRPQDRQFILSSKKLLLSDSGFYLCAWSNGLQNTEAFFGQGTRLTVV.

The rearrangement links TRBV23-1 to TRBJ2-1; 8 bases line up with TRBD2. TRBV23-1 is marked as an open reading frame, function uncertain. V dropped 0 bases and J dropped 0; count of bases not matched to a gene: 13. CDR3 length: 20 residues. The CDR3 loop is CASSQSLIRVGRGSYNEQFF. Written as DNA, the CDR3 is TGCGCCAGCAGTCAATCGTTAATACGGGTCGGGAGGGGCTCCTACAATGAGCAGTTCTTC.

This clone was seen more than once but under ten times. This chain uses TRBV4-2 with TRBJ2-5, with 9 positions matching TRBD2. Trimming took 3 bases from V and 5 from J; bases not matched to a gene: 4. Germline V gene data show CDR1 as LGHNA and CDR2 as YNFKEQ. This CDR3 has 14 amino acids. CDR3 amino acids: CASSHPGTSETQYF. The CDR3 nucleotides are TGTGCCAGCAGCCACCCCGGGACTAGCGAGACCCAGTACTTC.

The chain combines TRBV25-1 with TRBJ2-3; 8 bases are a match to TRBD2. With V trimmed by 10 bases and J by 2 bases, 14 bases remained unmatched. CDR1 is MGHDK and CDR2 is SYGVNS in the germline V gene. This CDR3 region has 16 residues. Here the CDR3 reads CATTRGGALPTDTQYF. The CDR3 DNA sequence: TGTGCCACTACCCGGGGGGGGGCCTTACCCACAGATACGCAGTATTTT.

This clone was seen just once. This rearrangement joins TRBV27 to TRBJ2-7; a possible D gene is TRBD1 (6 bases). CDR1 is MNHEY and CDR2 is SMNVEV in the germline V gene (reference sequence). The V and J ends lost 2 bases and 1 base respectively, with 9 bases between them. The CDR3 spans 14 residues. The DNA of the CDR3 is TGTGCCAGCAGTTTAGCTGGACAGTCCTACGAGCAGTACTTC. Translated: CASSLAGQSYEQYF.

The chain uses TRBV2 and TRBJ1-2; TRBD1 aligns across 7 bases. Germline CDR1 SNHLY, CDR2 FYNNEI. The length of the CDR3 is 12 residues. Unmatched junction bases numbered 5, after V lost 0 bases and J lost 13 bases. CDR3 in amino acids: CASSEAPTGFTF. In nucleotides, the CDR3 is TGTGCCAGCAGTGAAGCGCCGACAGGGTTCACCTTC.

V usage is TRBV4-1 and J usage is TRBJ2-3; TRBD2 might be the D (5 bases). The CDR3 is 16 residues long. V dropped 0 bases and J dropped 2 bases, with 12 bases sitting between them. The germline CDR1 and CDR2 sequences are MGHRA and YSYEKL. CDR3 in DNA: TGCGCCAGCAGCCAAGAAAGGCCAGGACTCACAGATACGCAGTATTTT. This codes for CASSQERPGLTDTQYF.

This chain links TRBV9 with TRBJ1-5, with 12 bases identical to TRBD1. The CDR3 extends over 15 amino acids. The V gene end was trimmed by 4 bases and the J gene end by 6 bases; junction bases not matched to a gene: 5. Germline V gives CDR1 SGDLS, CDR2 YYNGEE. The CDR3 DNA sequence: TGTGCCAGCAGCCCGGGGACAGGGGGCCTTCAGCCCCAGCATTTT. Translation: CASSPGTGGLQPQHF.

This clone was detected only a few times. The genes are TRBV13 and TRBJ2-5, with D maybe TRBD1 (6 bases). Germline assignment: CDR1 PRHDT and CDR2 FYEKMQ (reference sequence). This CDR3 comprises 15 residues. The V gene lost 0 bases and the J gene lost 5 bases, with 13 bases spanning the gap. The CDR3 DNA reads TGTGCCAGCAGCTTAGGTCCAGGGGATAGGGAGACCCAGTACTTC. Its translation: CASSLGPGDRETQYF.

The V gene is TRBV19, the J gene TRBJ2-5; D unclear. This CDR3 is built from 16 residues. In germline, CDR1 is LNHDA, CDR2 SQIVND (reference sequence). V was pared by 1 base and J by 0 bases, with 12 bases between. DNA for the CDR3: TGTGCCAGTAGTATAGGCTTTGGCAGCGACCAAGAGACCCAGTACTTC. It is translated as CASSIGFGSDQETQYF.

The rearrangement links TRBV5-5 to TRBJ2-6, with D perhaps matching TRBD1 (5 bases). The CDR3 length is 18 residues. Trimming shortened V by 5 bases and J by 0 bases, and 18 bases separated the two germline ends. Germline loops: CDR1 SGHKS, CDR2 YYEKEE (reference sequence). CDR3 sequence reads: CASSSEPGANSGANVLTF. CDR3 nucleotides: TGTGCCAGCAGTTCGGAGCCTGGGGCTAACTCTGGGGCCAACGTCCTGACTTTC.

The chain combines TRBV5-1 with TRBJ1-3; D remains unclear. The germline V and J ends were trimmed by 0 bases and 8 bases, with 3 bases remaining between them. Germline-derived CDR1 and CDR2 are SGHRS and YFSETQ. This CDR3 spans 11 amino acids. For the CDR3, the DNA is TGCGCCAGCAGCTTGGGGCACACCATATATTTT. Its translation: CASSLGHTIYF.

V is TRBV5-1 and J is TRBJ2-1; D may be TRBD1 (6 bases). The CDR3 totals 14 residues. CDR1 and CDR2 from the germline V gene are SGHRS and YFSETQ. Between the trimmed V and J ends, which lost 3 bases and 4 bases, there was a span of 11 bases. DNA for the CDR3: TGCGCCAGCAGCTCCGGGACAAAGTACAATGAGCAGTTCTTC. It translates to CASSSGTKYNEQFF.

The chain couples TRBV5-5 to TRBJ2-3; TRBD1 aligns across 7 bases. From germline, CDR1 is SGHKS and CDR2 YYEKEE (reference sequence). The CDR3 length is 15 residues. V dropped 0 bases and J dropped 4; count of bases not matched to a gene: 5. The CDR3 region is CASSLGQGKADTQYF. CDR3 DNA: TGTGCCAGCAGCTTGGGACAGGGAAAAGCAGATACGCAGTATTTT.

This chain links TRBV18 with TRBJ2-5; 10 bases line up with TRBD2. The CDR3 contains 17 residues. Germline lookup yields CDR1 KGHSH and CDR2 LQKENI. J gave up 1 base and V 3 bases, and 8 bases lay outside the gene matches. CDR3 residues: CASSPRVAGGPQETQYF. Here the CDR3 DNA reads TGTGCCAGCTCACCTCGAGTAGCGGGAGGTCCCCAAGAGACCCAGTACTTC.

This CDR3 is CASSHKATGQGYTF. The CDR3 DNA follows: TGTGCCAGCAGCCATAAAGCTACAGGGCAGGGCTACACCTTC. The genes are TRBV6-6 and TRBJ1-2; possibly TRBD1 for D (6 bases). The CDR3 length is 14 residues. The V end lost 6 bases, the J end lost 8 bases, and 19 bases lay between the germline ends. Germline V gives CDR1 MNHNY, CDR2 SVGAGI (reference sequence).

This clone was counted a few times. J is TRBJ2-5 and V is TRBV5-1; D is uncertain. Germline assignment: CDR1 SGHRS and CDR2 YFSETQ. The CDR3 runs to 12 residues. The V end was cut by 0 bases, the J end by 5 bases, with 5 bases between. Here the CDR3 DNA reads TGCGCCAGCAGCTTGGATCTGGAGACCCAGTACTTC. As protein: CASSLDLETQYF.

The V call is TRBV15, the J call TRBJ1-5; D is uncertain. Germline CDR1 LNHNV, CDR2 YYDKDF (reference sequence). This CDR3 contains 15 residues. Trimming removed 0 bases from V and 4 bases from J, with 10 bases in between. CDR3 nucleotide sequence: TGTGCCACCAGCAGAGATGGGCAGCTTAATCAGCCCCAGCATTTT. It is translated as CATSRDGQLNQPQHF.

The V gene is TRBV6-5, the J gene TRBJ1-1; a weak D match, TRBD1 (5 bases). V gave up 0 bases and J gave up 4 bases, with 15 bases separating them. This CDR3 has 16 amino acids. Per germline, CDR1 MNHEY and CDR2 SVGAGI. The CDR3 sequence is CASSYSIGIRGTEAFF. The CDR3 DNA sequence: TGTGCCAGCAGTTACTCGATTGGGATAAGGGGCACTGAAGCTTTCTTT.

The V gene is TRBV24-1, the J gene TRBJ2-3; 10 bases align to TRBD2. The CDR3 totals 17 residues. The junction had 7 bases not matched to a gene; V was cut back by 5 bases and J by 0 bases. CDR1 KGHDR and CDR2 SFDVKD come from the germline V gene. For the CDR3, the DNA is TGTGCCACCAGTGCCACTAGCGGGGAATCTAGCACAGATACGCAGTATTTT. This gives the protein CATSATSGESSTDTQYF.

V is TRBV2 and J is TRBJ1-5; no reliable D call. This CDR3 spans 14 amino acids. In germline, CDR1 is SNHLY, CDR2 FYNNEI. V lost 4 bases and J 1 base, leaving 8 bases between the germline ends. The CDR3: CASSVWPSNQPQHF. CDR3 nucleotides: TGTGCCAGCAGTGTATGGCCGAGCAATCAGCCCCAGCATTTT. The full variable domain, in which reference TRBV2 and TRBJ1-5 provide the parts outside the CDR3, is EPEVTQTPSHQVTQMGQEVILRCVPISNHLYFYWYRQILGQKVEFLVSFYNNEISEKSEIFDDQFSVERPDGSNFTLKIRSTKLEDSAMYFCASSVWPSNQPQHFGDGTRLSIL.

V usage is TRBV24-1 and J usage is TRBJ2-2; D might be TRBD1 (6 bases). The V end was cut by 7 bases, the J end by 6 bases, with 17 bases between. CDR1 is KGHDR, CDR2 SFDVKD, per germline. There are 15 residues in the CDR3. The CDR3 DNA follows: TGTGCCACCAGATCGAAACAGGGTAACGCCGGGGAGCTGTTTTTT. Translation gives CATRSKQGNAGELFF.

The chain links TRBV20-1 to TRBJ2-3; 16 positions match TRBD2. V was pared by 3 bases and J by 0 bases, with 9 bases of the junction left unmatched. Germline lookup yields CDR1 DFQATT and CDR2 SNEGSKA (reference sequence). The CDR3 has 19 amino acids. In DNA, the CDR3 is TGCAGTGCTAGTGCACCGGGACTAGCGGGGGGGGGTAGCACAGATACGCAGTATTTT. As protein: CSASAPGLAGGGSTDTQYF.